What follows are 27 T cell receptor beta chains derived from one specimen sequenced in a study of response to subunit inactivated influenza vaccine. Each CDR3 protein is one row after TCRdb ran MiXCR on the RT-PCR reads. This table holds around 520,000 distinct CDR3 sequences, over 9.5% found once. The starting material was PBMCs from blood, obtained on the day of vaccination. All receptors come from a man in his forties or fifties who received an inactivated influenza vaccine.

The chain combines TRBV2 with TRBJ1-2; D perhaps matches TRBD1 (6 bases). CDR3 length: 15 residues. V lost 5 bases to trimming and J lost 0 bases, with 13 bases between them. Germline values: CDR1 SNHLY, CDR2 FYNNEI. The CDR3 here is CASSQTRGANYGYTF. CDR3 DNA: TGTGCCAGCAGTCAAACCAGGGGAGCTAACTATGGCTACACCTTC.

V gene TRBV18 combines with J gene TRBJ2-2; D remains ambiguous. This CDR3 has 16 residues. V lost 6 bases to trimming and J lost 0 bases, with 14 bases between them. Germline V CDR1 and CDR2: KGHSH, LQKENI. CDR3 sequence (DNA): TGTGCCAGCTCGCTCCAAGGACGGGCGAACACCGGGGAGCTGTTTTTT. It codes for CASSLQGRANTGELFF.

This clonotype appeared many times. The chain has TRBV15 and TRBJ2-1; a weak D match, TRBD2 (5 bases). Trimming cost V 5 bases and J 0 bases, with 11 bases left between them. The CDR3 is 15 amino acids. Germline V lookup: CDR1 LNHNV, CDR2 YYDKDF (reference sequence). The chain's CDR3 is CATSLSGGSYNEQFF. Here the CDR3 DNA reads TGTGCCACCAGCCTAAGCGGCGGCTCCTACAATGAGCAGTTCTTC. The complete variable domain, with remaining parts taken from reference TRBV15 and TRBJ2-1, reads DAMVIQNPRYQVTQFGKPVTLSCSQTLNHNVMYWYQQKSSQAPKLLFHYYDKDFNNEADTPDNFQSRRPNTSFCFLDIRSPGLGDTAMYLCATSLSGGSYNEQFFGPGTRLTVL.

This clonotype was seen more than once but under ten times. The V call is TRBV6-1, the J call TRBJ2-2; D may be TRBD2 (6 bases). Trimming stripped 6 bases from V and 7 bases from J, with 18 bases between. Germline V gene data show CDR1 as MNHNS and CDR2 as SASEGT. This CDR3 has 15 residues. In nucleotides, the CDR3 is TGTGCCAGCAGAGACCAACCGGGGGTGTACGGGGAGCTGTTTTTT. It codes for CASRDQPGVYGELFF.

The V and J genes are TRBV9 and TRBJ2-1, with 7 nucleotides matching TRBD2. Trimming at V came to 0 bases and at J to 2 bases, leaving 5 bases not matched to a gene. Germline lookup yields CDR1 SGDLS and CDR2 YYNGEE. The CDR3 has 16 amino acids. The CDR3 DNA is TGTGCCAGCAGCGTAGCTCTCAGCGGGACCTACAATGAGCAGTTCTTC. Protein: CASSVALSGTYNEQFF.

This clonotype was counted between two and nine times. This chain joins TRBV6-2 or TRBV6-3 and TRBJ2-6; 7 positions match TRBD2. The CDR3 length is 22 residues. The junction had 20 bases not matched to a gene; V was cut back by 3 bases and J by 0 bases. Germline-derived CDR1 and CDR2 are MNHEY and SVGEGT. CDR3 amino acids: CASSYPSSRGSGQSSGANVLTF. The CDR3 DNA reads as TGTGCCAGCAGTTATCCATCGTCGAGGGGTAGCGGGCAGAGCTCTGGGGCCAACGTCCTGACTTTC.

This clonotype showed up just a few times. The rearrangement links TRBV10-2 to TRBJ2-1; TRBD2 might be the D (6 bases). This CDR3 comprises 15 residues. V lost 2 bases and J lost 3, with 11 bases in between. CDR1 and CDR2 from the germline V gene are WSHSY and SAAADI. This CDR3 reads CASSELATRYNEQFF. CDR3 in DNA: TGCGCCAGCAGTGAGCTAGCGACCCGCTACAATGAGCAGTTCTTC.

This clonotype was picked up many times. The chain uses TRBV12-3 or TRBV12-4 and TRBJ1-4; perhaps TRBD1 as D (6 bases). V lost 3 bases, J lost 7 bases, and 15 bases lay in between. This CDR3 region has 15 residues. CDR3 region: CASSFAGARVEKLFF. The CDR3 coding sequence is TGTGCCAGCAGTTTCGCGGGGGCGCGGGTTGAAAAACTGTTTTTT.

The chain uses TRBV2 and TRBJ1-2, with TRBD1 matching over 10 bases. CDR1 is SNHLY, CDR2 FYNNEI, per germline. The V gene end was trimmed by 10 bases and the J gene end by 1 base; junction bases not matched to a gene: 6. The CDR3 spans 14 residues. CDR3 loop: CATTDRGFNYGYTF. CDR3 bases: TGTGCCACCACGGACAGGGGGTTTAACTATGGCTACACCTTC.

V is TRBV6-1 and J is TRBJ1-2; D not resolved. Trimming removed 6 bases from V and 2 bases from J, with 16 bases in between. This CDR3 has 15 residues. The germline gives CDR1 MNHNS, CDR2 SASEGT. Here the CDR3 reads CASSLSLSSNYGYTF. As DNA, the CDR3 is TGTGCCAGCAGCCTCAGCCTCTCTTCCAACTATGGCTACACCTTC.

The V gene is TRBV11-1, the J gene TRBJ1-6, with D unresolved. The ends were cut back, 1 base at V and 2 bases at J, with 18 bases in the middle. CDR1 SGHAT and CDR2 FQDESV come from the germline V gene (reference sequence). This CDR3 comprises 19 residues. This CDR3 reads CASSLDRFTGGAYNSPLHF. The CDR3, as DNA: TGTGCCAGCAGCTTAGACAGATTCACTGGCGGGGCCTATAATTCACCCCTCCACTTT.

The rearrangement joins TRBV9 to TRBJ2-3; D unclear. Per the germline V gene, CDR1 is SGDLS and CDR2 is YYNGEE. V was cut by 4 bases and J by 0 bases, with 15 bases left in between. This CDR3 is built from 16 residues. CDR3 DNA sequence: TGTGCCAGCAGCTCCCCCCTCAGCGCGAGCACAGATACGCAGTATTTT. Translation: CASSSPLSASTDTQYF. The full variable domain, completed using reference TRBV9 and TRBJ2-3, is DSGVTQTPKHLITATGQRVTLRCSPRSGDLSVYWYQQSLDQGLQFLIQYYNGEERAKGNILERFSAQQFPDLHSELNLSSLELGDSALYFCASSSPLSASTDTQYFGPGTRLTVL.

The gene calls are TRBV5-4 and TRBJ2-2, with D perhaps TRBD1 (5 bases). The CDR3 sequence is 15 residues long. The V gene lost 4 bases and the J gene lost 0 bases, with 10 bases spanning the gap. In germline, CDR1 is SGHNT, CDR2 YYREEE (reference sequence). The CDR3 region is CASSDKTANTGELFF. The DNA for the CDR3 is TGTGCCAGCAGCGACAAGACAGCGAACACCGGGGAGCTGTTTTTT. Together with reference TRBV5-4 and TRBJ2-2, the CDR3 gives the full variable domain: ETGVTQSPTHLIKTRGQQVTLRCSSQSGHNTVSWYQQALGQGPQFIFQYYREEENGRGNFPPRFSGLQFPNYSSELNVNALELDDSALYLCASSDKTANTGELFFGEGSRLTVL.

This clonotype was seen at least ten times. The rearrangement uses TRBV10-2 and TRBJ1-2, with 8 bases that match TRBD1. The ends lost 2 bases at V and 5 bases at J; junction bases unmatched: 1. The germline V gene encodes CDR1 WSHSY and CDR2 SAAADI. The CDR3 is 13 residues long. The CDR3 DNA reads as TGCGCCAGCAGTGAGGACAGGGGTTATGGCTACACCTTC. Translating it yields CASSEDRGYGYTF.

V and J are TRBV28 and TRBJ1-6; the D gene is possibly TRBD1 (6 bases). CDR1 MDHEN and CDR2 SYDVKM come from the germline V gene. The CDR3 contains 13 residues. V was pared by 6 bases and J by 8 bases, with 11 bases between. The CDR3 nucleotides read TGTGCCAGCAGCAAATCAGGGGATTCACCCCTCCACTTT. It codes for CASSKSGDSPLHF.

This sequence joins TRBV29-1 and TRBJ1-2, with TRBD1 as a possible D gene (6 bases). The CDR3 has 13 amino acids. The germline CDR1 and CDR2 sequences are SQVTM and ANQGSEA. V shed 4 bases and J shed 1 base, with 10 bases lying between them. CDR3 residues: CSVATGVNYGYTF. CDR3 in DNA: TGCAGCGTTGCGACAGGAGTTAACTATGGCTACACCTTC.

In this sample, this clonotype turned up a few times. CDR3 region: CASSWRPASGGTDTQYF. CDR3 nucleotides: TGCGCCAGCAGCTGGAGGCCTGCTAGCGGGGGCACAGATACGCAGTATTTT. This chain uses TRBV5-1 with TRBJ2-3, with 9 bases matching TRBD2. Trimming at V came to 3 bases and at J to 1 base, leaving 9 bases not matched to a gene. Germline CDR1 SGHRS, CDR2 YFSETQ. This CDR3 contains 17 residues.

The V call is TRBV29-1, the J call TRBJ2-1; 10 bases are a match to TRBD2. The CDR3 totals 16 residues. The V gene end was trimmed by 7 bases and the J gene end by 4 bases; junction bases not matched to a gene: 13. CDR1 is SQVTM, CDR2 ANQGSEA, per germline. The CDR3 loop is CSADPLTSGVYNEQFF. The CDR3 bases are TGCAGCGCCGATCCCCTTACTAGCGGGGTATACAATGAGCAGTTCTTC.

This clonotype appeared a few times. CDR3 sequence (DNA): TGTGCCAGCAGCTTAGACGGACTTGAGCAGTTCTTC. Translated, it gives CASSLDGLEQFF. The gene calls are TRBV7-9 and TRBJ2-1; possible D gene TRBD2, 5 bases. CDR3 length equals 12 residues. The V end was cut by 1 base, the J end by 9 bases, with 7 bases between. The germline V gene encodes CDR1 SEHNR and CDR2 FQNEAQ (reference sequence).

As for this clonotype: Germline and junction disagree at one end, which may indicate a read error. This chain joins TRBV7-2 and TRBJ2-2; 11 bases are a match to TRBD2. CDR1 is SGHTA, CDR2 FQGNSA, per germline. The CDR3 sequence is 15 residues long. The CDR3 DNA reads TGTGCCAGCAGCTTAGGGACTAGCGGGTACGGGGAGCTGCTTTTT. As protein: CASSLGTSGYGELLF.

This chain uses TRBV5-1 with TRBJ1-1, with D unclear. The CDR3 runs to 16 residues. V dropped 4 bases and J dropped 2 bases, with 18 bases sitting between them. The germline gives CDR1 SGHRS, CDR2 YFSETQ. As DNA, the CDR3 is TGCGCCAGCAGCCCCGGCCCGACGAGCCCAAACACTGAAGCTTTCTTT. Its translation is CASSPGPTSPNTEAFF.

Many counts were recorded for this clonotype. This sequence joins TRBV12-3 or TRBV12-4 and TRBJ2-5; TRBD2 aligns across 7 bases. J lost 5 bases, V lost 3 bases, and 3 bases had no gene match. The CDR3 length is 13 residues. The CDR3 is CASSLFSGETQYF. The CDR3 bases are TGTGCCAGCAGTTTGTTTAGCGGGGAGACCCAGTACTTC.

The chain combines TRBV15 with TRBJ1-4; D may be TRBD1 (6 bases). CDR1 is LNHNV and CDR2 is YYDKDF in the germline V gene (reference sequence). V lost 2 bases and J 6 bases, leaving 16 bases between the germline ends. The CDR3 covers 16 residues. CDR3 protein: CATSRSLDRQYEKLFF. In DNA, the CDR3 is TGTGCCACCAGCAGATCCCTTGACAGGCAGTATGAAAAACTGTTTTTT.

This clonotype turned up a few times. The chain joins TRBV6-2 or TRBV6-3 to TRBJ1-5, with TRBD1 matching over 9 bases. This CDR3 contains 18 residues. J lost 1 base, V lost 4 bases, and 11 bases had no gene match. Germline V gives CDR1 MNHEY, CDR2 SVGEGT. The CDR3 loop is CASSSGTGSFWSNQPQHF. CDR3 sequence (DNA): TGTGCCAGCAGTTCCGGGACAGGGTCCTTCTGGAGCAATCAGCCCCAGCATTTT.

The sample holds a few counts of this clonotype. In nucleotides, the CDR3 is TGCGCCAGCCGAACGGGACAGAGCACAGATACGCAGTATTTT. This encodes CASRTGQSTDTQYF. This chain joins TRBV5-1 and TRBJ2-3; 7 bases align to TRBD1. Germline lookup yields CDR1 SGHRS and CDR2 YFSETQ. V was pared by 7 bases and J by 0 bases, with 5 bases of the junction left unmatched. CDR3 length: 14 residues.

This clonotype came up a few times. The junction and the germline gene differ at one end; a read error may be behind it. V is TRBV20-1 and J is TRBJ1-2; D is perhaps TRBD1 (5 bases). Germline values: CDR1 DFQATT, CDR2 SNEGSKA (reference sequence). CDR3 size: 12 residues. The CDR3 here is CSYGDRIDGYTF. The CDR3, as DNA: TGTTCCTACGGGGACCGCATTGATGGCTACACCTTC.

This clonotype was counted only a few times. This chain links TRBV18 with TRBJ2-1, with D hard to call. The germline V gene encodes CDR1 KGHSH and CDR2 LQKENI. The CDR3 sequence is 14 residues long. The ends were cut back, 1 base at V and 4 bases at J, with 8 bases in the middle. CDR3 protein: CASSPLPAYNEQFF. The CDR3 DNA reads as TGTGCCAGCTCACCACTGCCAGCGTACAATGAGCAGTTCTTC.